The 23 T cell receptor beta chains below were found in one sample sequenced in a study of technical replicates of blood from several donors. The repertoire was sequenced with immunoSEQ multiplex PCR; TCRdb's copy has only in-frame clones and lacks some. The sample records around 97,000 clones, around 96% being singletons. The specimen was T cells isolated from PBMCs. The receptor source for this set is a human donor in good health.

This chain connects TRBV7-2 to TRBJ1-1, with D possibly being TRBD1 (5 bases). Trimming stripped 5 bases from V and 0 bases from J, with 7 bases between. The germline CDR1 and CDR2 sequences are SGHTA and FQGNSA. CDR3 size: 13 residues. CDR3 amino acids: CASSDRMNTEAFF. CDR3 DNA sequence: TGTGCCAGCAGCGACAGAATGAACACTGAAGCTTTCTTT. The full variable domain, in which reference TRBV7-2 and TRBJ1-1 provide the parts outside the CDR3, is GAGVSQSPSNKVTEKGKDVELRCDPISGHTALYWYRQSLGQGLEFLIYFQGNSAPDKSGLPSDRFSAERTGGSVSTLTIQRTQQEDSAVYLCASSDRMNTEAFFGQGTRLTVV.

The chain links TRBV4-1 to TRBJ1-4, with 7 positions matching TRBD1. The germline V gene has CDR1 MGHRA and CDR2 YSYEKL. The CDR3 extends over 18 amino acids. V was pared by 7 bases and J by 7 bases, with 21 bases of the junction left unmatched. The CDR3, as DNA: TGCGCCAGCAAATCGCTGACCGCCAGGGACAGCTTATTTGAAAAACTGTTTTTT. Protein: CASKSLTARDSLFEKLFF.

This sequence joins TRBV15 and TRBJ2-3, with D uncertain. This CDR3 contains 11 residues. V shed 2 bases and J shed 5 bases, with 2 bases lying between them. Germline CDR1 is LNHNV and CDR2 is YYDKDF (reference sequence). CDR3 amino acids: CATSRLDTQYF. DNA for the CDR3: TGTGCCACCAGCAGACTAGATACGCAGTATTTT.

The V and J genes are TRBV18 and TRBJ2-5; D is unresolved. Germline CDR1 reads KGHSH; CDR2 reads LQKENI. This CDR3 has 14 residues. Trimming cost V 0 bases and J 4 bases, with 9 bases left between them. The CDR3 reads CASSPPIAVETQYF. The CDR3 region has the DNA TGTGCCAGCTCACCACCGATCGCAGTAGAGACCCAGTACTTC.

The chain recombines TRBV5-4 with TRBJ2-5; D call uncertain. V dropped 4 bases and J dropped 2 bases, with 15 bases sitting between them. This CDR3 has 15 residues. Germline-derived CDR1 and CDR2 are SGHNT and YYREEE (reference sequence). As DNA, the CDR3 is TGTGCCAGCAGCCGCCGCGGAGAGGTTCAAGAGACCCAGTACTTC. Protein product: CASSRRGEVQETQYF.

This chain joins TRBV5-6 and TRBJ1-2; D unresolved. V was pared by 4 bases and J by 5 bases, with 24 bases between. In germline, CDR1 is SGHDT, CDR2 YYEEEE. The length of the CDR3 is 17 residues. For the CDR3, the DNA is TGTGCCAGCAGCCGCCGTGGAGGGTCGACTCCCTATTATGGCTACACCTTC. This encodes CASSRRGGSTPYYGYTF. The whole variable domain, filled in from reference TRBV5-6 and TRBJ1-2, reads DAGVTQSPTHLIKTRGQQVTLRCSPKSGHDTVSWYQQALGQGPQFIFQYYEEEERQRGNFPDRFSGHQFPNYSSELNVNALLLGDSALYLCASSRRGGSTPYYGYTFGSGTRLTVV.

This clone was recorded once. V usage is TRBV2 and J usage is TRBJ2-1; weak D call: TRBD1 (6 bases). V lost 6 bases, J lost 6 bases, and 12 bases lay in between. Germline values: CDR1 SNHLY, CDR2 FYNNEI. The CDR3 has 13 residues. The DNA of the CDR3 is TGTGCCAGCAGCTTGCCCAGGGGCAATGAGCAGTTCTTC. Translating it yields CASSLPRGNEQFF.

This clone appeared once. The V call is TRBV4-1, the J call TRBJ2-7; TRBD1 matches 9 bases. J was trimmed by 11 bases and V by 5 bases; bases with no gene match: 16. Germline CDR1 and CDR2: MGHRA and YSYEKL. The CDR3 is 15 residues long. The CDR3 DNA reads TGCGCCAGCAGCTCCCGAGTCCGGGACAGGGAGCAGGAGTACTTC. Its protein is CASSSRVRDREQEYF.

This chain uses TRBV28 with TRBJ1-1; the match to TRBD1 covers 9 bases. Germline CDR1 reads MDHEN; CDR2 reads SYDVKM. Trimming cost V 7 bases and J 4 bases; bases outside gene matches: 4. This CDR3 is 13 amino acids long. The CDR3 sequence is CASTPTGGTEAFF. The CDR3 coding sequence is TGTGCCAGCACCCCGACAGGGGGCACTGAAGCTTTCTTT.

The CDR3 spells CSVELARTNYGYTF. CDR3 nucleotide sequence: TGCAGCGTTGAACTAGCTAGAACTAACTATGGCTACACCTTC. The chain combines TRBV29-1 with TRBJ1-2; D gene uncertain. V shed 2 bases and J shed 0 bases, with 10 bases lying between them. Per germline, CDR1 SQVTM and CDR2 ANQGSEA. CDR3 length: 14 amino acids.

The J gene is TRBJ1-1, the V gene TRBV19; D uncertain. Germline lookup yields CDR1 LNHDA and CDR2 SQIVND (reference sequence). Trimming cost V 3 bases and J 4 bases, with 9 bases left between them. The CDR3 contains 13 residues. This chain's CDR3 is CASSIDTFTEAFF. In nucleotides, the CDR3 is TGTGCCAGTAGTATCGACACCTTCACTGAAGCTTTCTTT.

V gene TRBV5-6 combines with J gene TRBJ1-2; 7 nucleotides align to TRBD1. The CDR3 is 15 residues long. Germline values: CDR1 SGHDT, CDR2 YYEEEE. V trimming: 3 bases; J trimming: 2 bases; junction bases outside the gene matches: 7. CDR3 DNA: TGTGCCAGCAGCTACAGACAGGGAGAGAACTATGGCTACACCTTC. This encodes CASSYRQGENYGYTF.

J is TRBJ1-4 and V is TRBV10-3; 8 bases align to TRBD1. Per the germline V gene, CDR1 is ENHRY and CDR2 is SYGVKD. V was clipped by 6 bases and J by 4 bases; unmatched bases: 10. The CDR3 sequence is 16 residues long. CDR3 residues: CAIRVNGQGGNEKLFF. CDR3 DNA sequence: TGTGCCATCAGGGTTAACGGACAGGGCGGTAATGAAAAACTGTTTTTT.

The chain combines TRBV20-1 with TRBJ1-2; D may be TRBD1 (5 bases). V lost 0 bases and J 13 bases, leaving 9 bases between the germline ends. Germline CDR1 and CDR2: DFQATT and SNEGSKA (reference sequence). The CDR3 loop spans 10 amino acids. CDR3 amino acids: CSARDRDFTF. CDR3 sequence (DNA): TGCAGTGCTAGAGACAGGGATTTCACCTTC.

This rearrangement joins TRBV4-2 to TRBJ2-1; D is uncertain. The length of the CDR3 is 14 residues. Per germline, CDR1 LGHNA and CDR2 YNFKEQ. Trimming shortened V by 2 bases and J by 5 bases, and 10 bases separated the two germline ends. The CDR3 DNA is TGTGCCAGCAGCCAAAAGAAAGCCAACAATGAGCAGTTCTTC. Its protein is CASSQKKANNEQFF.

V gene TRBV25-1 combines with J gene TRBJ2-5, with a weak D call TRBD2 (5 bases). The CDR3 runs to 14 residues. CDR1 and CDR2 from the germline V gene are MGHDK and SYGVNS. Trimming took off 3 bases at V and 4 bases at J, with 12 bases between the two ends. Here the CDR3 reads CASSDKFGVETQYF. The CDR3 nucleotides read TGTGCCAGCAGTGATAAGTTCGGGGTAGAGACCCAGTACTTC.

The J gene is TRBJ2-5, the V gene TRBV12-2; the table's TRBD2 call for D was not verified on the DNA. TRBV12-2 is classified as a pseudogene. CDR3 length: 15 amino acids. The CDR3 region is CASRLVPGGTETQYF. The CDR3 DNA is TGTGCAAGTCGCTTAGTACCCGGCGGGACGGAGACCCAGTACTTC.

The gene calls are TRBV2 and TRBJ1-1; TRBD1 might be the D (5 bases). The germline V gene has CDR1 SNHLY and CDR2 FYNNEI. Deletions cut 3 bases from V and 1 base from J, with 9 bases between. The CDR3 runs to 14 residues. The CDR3 nucleotides are TGTGCCAGCAGTGAGACTGGACAGAACACTGAAGCTTTCTTT. It codes for CASSETGQNTEAFF. The full variable domain, with the rest looked up from reference TRBV2 and TRBJ1-1, is EPEVTQTPSHQVTQMGQEVILRCVPISNHLYFYWYRQILGQKVEFLVSFYNNEISEKSEIFDDQFSVERPDGSNFTLKIRSTKLEDSAMYFCASSETGQNTEAFFGQGTRLTVV.

This chain links TRBV6-5 with TRBJ2-1; 10 nucleotides align to TRBD2. Germline V gene lookup returns CDR1 MNHEY and CDR2 SVGAGI. There are 14 residues in the CDR3. V lost 7 bases to trimming and J lost 4 bases; unmatched junction nucleotides: 4. The CDR3 nucleotides read TGTGCCAGCACAAAACTAGCGGGATACAATGAGCAGTTCTTC. Translation: CASTKLAGYNEQFF.

The CDR3 coding sequence is TGCGCCAGCAGCCAAGACATCTTTGAGGGACAGGGTGGCGAGCAGTACTTC. This sequence encodes CASSQDIFEGQGGEQYF. V is TRBV4-3 and J is TRBJ2-7, with TRBD1 identical over 9 bases. In germline, CDR1 is LGHNA, CDR2 YSLEER. V was pared by 0 bases and J by 6 bases, with 12 bases of the junction left unmatched. The CDR3 has 17 residues.

The rearrangement uses TRBV7-2 and TRBJ2-7; TRBD2 agrees at 9 bases. The V segment lost 2 bases and the J segment 3 bases; nucleotides outside the gene matches: 2. The CDR3 extends over 14 amino acids. Germline V lookup: CDR1 SGHTA, CDR2 FQGNSA. DNA of the CDR3: TGTGCCAGCAGCTTACGCGGGAGGGTCTACGAGCAGTACTTC. It yields the protein CASSLRGRVYEQYF.

V gene TRBV30 combines with J gene TRBJ1-4; D unclear. Trimming shortened V by 0 bases and J by 11 bases, and 16 bases separated the two germline ends. Germline CDR1 reads GTSNPN; CDR2 reads SVGIG (reference sequence). The CDR3 is 14 amino acids. The CDR3 protein is CAWSVRGRGFKLFF. Written as DNA, the CDR3 is TGTGCCTGGAGTGTACGAGGGCGGGGTTTTAAACTGTTTTTT.

The chain combines TRBV27 with TRBJ2-7, with 8 bases that match TRBD2. Germline V gene lookup returns CDR1 MNHEY and CDR2 SMNVEV (reference sequence). The CDR3 has 13 residues. V was clipped by 6 bases and J by 1 base; unmatched bases: 2. Here the CDR3 reads CASRLAGSYEQYF. CDR3 in DNA: TGTGCCAGCAGATTAGCGGGGTCCTACGAGCAGTACTTC.